The 29 T cell receptor beta chains below were found in one sample sequenced in a study of technical replicates of blood from a few donors. Only in-frame clones appear in the TCRdb table, and some are missing; sequencing was by immunoSEQ multiplex PCR. Of around 12,000 clones in the sample, 90% to 95% are singletons; the top ten hold 7.5% to 8%. The sequenced sample was PBMCs. These receptors were obtained from a human donor in good health.

V usage is TRBV6-1 and J usage is TRBJ2-7; no firm D call. The V end was cut by 2 bases, the J end by 2 bases, with 16 bases between. This CDR3 has 16 amino acids. Germline CDR1 reads MNHNS; CDR2 reads SASEGT. The CDR3: CASSENGQVQPYEQYF. The CDR3 nucleotides are TGTGCCAGCAGTGAAAATGGGCAGGTCCAACCCTACGAGCAGTACTTC.

The rearrangement links TRBV7-3 to TRBJ2-7, with 11 bases identical to TRBD2. Germline V gene data show CDR1 as SGHTA and CDR2 as FQGTGA. The CDR3 spans 15 residues. Unmatched junction bases numbered 0, after V lost 2 bases and J lost 0 bases. DNA for the CDR3: TGTGCCAGCAGCTTAGGGACTAGCGGCTCCTACGAGCAGTACTTC. Its protein product is CASSLGTSGSYEQYF.

The chain's CDR3 is CASSQDGLAGGQFF. Written as DNA, the CDR3 is TGTGCCAGCAGTCAAGACGGACTAGCGGGAGGTCAGTTCTTC. The rearrangement uses TRBV6-4 and TRBJ2-1; TRBD2 aligns across 14 bases. The junction had 7 bases not matched to a gene; V was cut back by 5 bases and J by 13 bases. This CDR3 has 14 amino acids. Germline CDR1 reads MRHNA; CDR2 reads SNTAGT.

V gene TRBV2 combines with J gene TRBJ2-2; 8 nucleotides match TRBD1. This CDR3 has 18 residues. The germline V gene has CDR1 SNHLY and CDR2 FYNNEI. V was clipped by 2 bases and J by 5 bases; unmatched bases: 13. For the CDR3, the DNA is TGTGCCAGCAGTGAAAGTATCGGAGGACAGGGCGGGACCGGGGAGCTGTTTTTT. Its protein is CASSESIGGQGGTGELFF.

The chain links TRBV7-9 to TRBJ2-1; 8 bases map to TRBD1. Germline loops: CDR1 SEHNR, CDR2 FQNEAQ (reference sequence). The CDR3 consists of 14 residues. Trimming removed 2 bases from V and 6 bases from J; junction bases left unmatched: 3. The chain's CDR3 is CASSLNRGSNEQFF. The CDR3 DNA follows: TGTGCCAGCAGCTTAAACAGGGGGAGCAATGAGCAGTTCTTC.

The V and J genes are TRBV2 and TRBJ2-2; D remains ambiguous. Trimming took off 6 bases at V and 4 bases at J, with 9 bases between the two ends. Germline V CDR1 and CDR2: SNHLY, FYNNEI. The CDR3 covers 13 residues. Written as DNA, the CDR3 is TGTGCCAGCAGGCGTCTGATCACCGGGGAGCTGTTTTTT. Its translation: CASRRLITGELFF.

This clone was detected once. The rearrangement joins TRBV19 to TRBJ1-2; TRBD1 is a possible D gene (5 bases). Per the germline V gene, CDR1 is LNHDA and CDR2 is SQIVND (reference sequence). Trimming stripped 5 bases from V and 3 bases from J, with 19 bases between. The CDR3 extends over 16 amino acids. The CDR3: CASSPRSGGDHYGYTF. In DNA, the CDR3 is TGTGCCAGTAGTCCCCGATCGGGGGGAGATCACTATGGCTACACCTTC.

This chain uses TRBV9 with TRBJ2-1; TRBD1 might be the D (6 bases). CDR3 length: 11 amino acids. CDR1 is SGDLS, CDR2 YYNGEE, per germline. The V gene lost 4 bases and the J gene lost 10 bases, with 9 bases spanning the gap. CDR3 region: CASSPGTEQFF. CDR3 coding DNA: TGTGCCAGCAGCCCCGGGACAGAGCAGTTCTTC.

This chain links TRBV19 with TRBJ1-5; possibly TRBD1 for D (5 bases). The V gene lost 5 bases and the J gene lost 4 bases, with 21 bases spanning the gap. Germline CDR1 and CDR2: LNHDA and SQIVND (reference sequence). The CDR3 runs to 17 residues. Written as DNA, the CDR3 is TGTGCCAGTAGTCTGCAACCTAGCTCGGGGGGGAATCAGCCCCAGCATTTT. Translating gives CASSLQPSSGGNQPQHF.

This clone came up once. The genes are TRBV18 and TRBJ2-7, with a weak D call TRBD2 (6 bases). This CDR3 region has 14 residues. The V and J ends lost 6 bases and 2 bases respectively, with 14 bases between them. From germline, CDR1 is KGHSH and CDR2 LQKENI. CDR3 DNA sequence: TGTGCCAGCTCTACCGATAGCGGAGCCTACGAGCAGTACTTC. Its protein is CASSTDSGAYEQYF.

In this sample, this clone turned up once. This chain uses TRBV30 with TRBJ2-3; TRBD1 agrees at 11 bases. Unmatched junction bases numbered 7, after V lost 0 bases and J lost 8 bases. The CDR3 contains 15 residues. CDR1 and CDR2 (germline): GTSNPN, SVGIG (reference sequence). The CDR3 DNA follows: TGTGCCTGGAGTGTAGGACAGGGGGCTTGGAGTACGCAGTATTTT. This codes for CAWSVGQGAWSTQYF.

This clone was detected once. The chain joins TRBV15 to TRBJ2-3, with TRBD2 as a possible D gene (5 bases). Trimming removed 5 bases from V and 5 bases from J, with 11 bases in between. The CDR3 has 13 amino acids. Germline lookup yields CDR1 LNHNV and CDR2 YYDKDF (reference sequence). As DNA, the CDR3 is TGTGCCACCAGCGGCGGGCCGGGAGATACGCAGTATTTT. This gives the protein CATSGGPGDTQYF.

The chain couples TRBV7-8 to TRBJ2-7, with a weak D call TRBD2 (5 bases). Per germline, CDR1 SGHVS and CDR2 FQNEAQ. V dropped 0 bases and J dropped 4 bases, with 10 bases sitting between them. This CDR3 has 14 residues. The CDR3 bases are TGTGCCAGCAGCTTAGCGCCTAGCAGATACGAGCAGTACTTC. This encodes CASSLAPSRYEQYF.

The V gene is TRBV2, the J gene TRBJ1-1; 9 bases map to TRBD1. V dropped 10 bases and J dropped 3; count of bases not matched to a gene: 6. Germline values: CDR1 SNHLY, CDR2 FYNNEI. This CDR3 has 13 amino acids. In nucleotides, the CDR3 is TGTGCCACCACTGGACAGGGGTACACTGAAGCTTTCTTT. This gives the protein CATTGQGYTEAFF.

The chain employs TRBV6-5 and TRBJ1-2; TRBD1 agrees at 8 bases. Germline V lookup: CDR1 MNHEY, CDR2 SVGAGI. The J segment lost 7 bases and the V segment lost 2 bases, leaving 6 bases of the junction unmatched. The CDR3 runs to 14 residues. The CDR3 nucleotides read TGTGCCAGCAGTTACGGGTGGACAGGGAGTGGCTACACCTTC. Protein product: CASSYGWTGSGYTF.

The chain combines TRBV30 with TRBJ2-7, with TRBD1 matching over 7 bases. The CDR3 length is 13 residues. Trimming took 0 bases from V and 3 from J; bases not matched to a gene: 2. Germline V lookup: CDR1 GTSNPN, CDR2 SVGIG (reference sequence). The CDR3 spells CAWSVGDSYEQYF. The CDR3 DNA reads as TGTGCCTGGAGTGTTGGGGACAGCTACGAGCAGTACTTC.

The chain uses TRBV7-8 and TRBJ2-7; D not resolved. Trimming removed 5 bases from V and 7 bases from J, with 15 bases in between. Germline-derived CDR1 and CDR2 are SGHVS and FQNEAQ. The CDR3 consists of 13 residues. CDR3 nucleotides: TGTGCCAGCAGCCTAGAGAGGCTGGAAGAGCAGTACTTC. It yields the protein CASSLERLEEQYF.

The rearrangement joins TRBV9 to TRBJ1-1; 7 positions match TRBD1. V was pared by 1 base and J by 3 bases, with 6 bases of the junction left unmatched. This CDR3 is built from 15 residues. CDR1 SGDLS and CDR2 YYNGEE come from the germline V gene. CDR3 sequence reads: CASSVFYDRDTEAFF. The CDR3 DNA is TGTGCCAGCAGCGTATTCTATGACAGGGACACTGAAGCTTTCTTT.

V and J are TRBV4-2 and TRBJ2-7, with 14 nucleotides matching TRBD2. The CDR3 loop spans 15 amino acids. Germline loops: CDR1 LGHNA, CDR2 YNFKEQ. V gave up 4 bases and J gave up 4 bases; unmatched junction bases: 3. The CDR3 nucleotides are TGTGCCAGCAGCCCCCGGACTAGCGGGGGGTACGAGCAGTACTTC. It specifies CASSPRTSGGYEQYF.

V and J are TRBV5-4 and TRBJ2-7; D is perhaps TRBD1 (6 bases). V was trimmed by 2 bases and J by 3 bases, leaving 12 bases between them. This CDR3 is built from 14 residues. Germline CDR1 reads SGHNT; CDR2 reads YYREEE (reference sequence). The DNA for the CDR3 is TGTGCCAGCAGCTTCGACAGGAATAACTACGAGCAGTACTTC. Translation gives CASSFDRNNYEQYF. Full variable domain (missing parts from reference TRBV5-4 and TRBJ2-7): ETGVTQSPTHLIKTRGQQVTLRCSSQSGHNTVSWYQQALGQGPQFIFQYYREEENGRGNFPPRFSGLQFPNYSSELNVNALELDDSALYLCASSFDRNNYEQYFGPGTRLTVT.

The chain combines TRBV5-1 with TRBJ2-7, with 9 bases fitting TRBD2. J was trimmed by 3 bases and V by 3 bases; bases with no gene match: 22. The CDR3 runs 20 residues. CDR1 is SGHRS, CDR2 YFSETQ, per germline. The CDR3 sequence: CASSYQSQRTRGGEVYEQYF. CDR3 nucleotides: TGCGCCAGCAGCTACCAGTCCCAGCGGACCCGCGGGGGGGAAGTCTACGAGCAGTACTTC.

The chain joins TRBV6-5 to TRBJ1-6; 9 positions agree with TRBD1. V shed 0 bases and J 10 bases; nucleotides not matched to a gene: 7. CDR1 is MNHEY, CDR2 SVGAGI, per germline. The CDR3 has 16 residues. For the CDR3, the DNA is TGTGCCAGCAGTTACTCAGACAGGGGGTCGCCGTCACCCCTCCACTTT. Residues: CASSYSDRGSPSPLHF.

The V and J genes are TRBV7-2 and TRBJ1-1; weak D call: TRBD1 (6 bases). The V gene lost 4 bases and the J gene lost 11 bases, with 17 bases spanning the gap. The CDR3 runs to 13 residues. The germline CDR1 and CDR2 sequences are SGHTA and FQGNSA. CDR3 sequence: CASSSQTGLEAFF. Here the CDR3 DNA reads TGTGCCAGCAGCTCCCAGACAGGACTGGAGGCTTTCTTT.

This rearrangement joins TRBV4-2 to TRBJ2-1; 7 bases align to TRBD1. V gave up 0 bases and J gave up 0 bases; unmatched junction bases: 8. Per germline, CDR1 LGHNA and CDR2 YNFKEQ. The CDR3 totals 18 residues. This CDR3 is CASSQEVQGIGSYNEQFF. DNA for the CDR3: TGTGCCAGCAGCCAAGAAGTACAGGGGATTGGCTCCTACAATGAGCAGTTCTTC.

J is TRBJ2-5 and V is TRBV7-2, with 7 bases lining up with TRBD2. The junction had 10 bases not matched to a gene; V was cut back by 3 bases and J by 0 bases. The CDR3 runs 17 residues. Germline V gene sequence: CDR1 SGHTA, CDR2 FQGNSA. The CDR3 DNA reads TGTGCCAGCAGCTTGGGCCTAGCGGAGATGTACCAAGAGACCCAGTACTTC. Protein: CASSLGLAEMYQETQYF.

The rearrangement links TRBV11-3 to TRBJ2-3, with a possible D match to TRBD2 (6 bases). Germline-derived CDR1 and CDR2 are SGHNT and YENEEA. This CDR3 contains 14 residues. V gave up 3 bases and J gave up 2 bases, with 9 bases separating them. The CDR3 nucleotides read TGTGCCAGCAGCTTGACTAGGTCCACAGATACGCAGTATTTT. This sequence encodes CASSLTRSTDTQYF. The complete variable domain, with remaining parts taken from reference TRBV11-3 and TRBJ2-3, reads EAGVVQSPRYKIIEKKQPVAFWCNPISGHNTLYWYLQNLGQGPELLIRYENEEAVDDSQLPKDRFSAERLKGVDSTLKIQPAELGDSAVYLCASSLTRSTDTQYFGPGTRLTVL.

The chain recombines TRBV5-4 with TRBJ1-2, with 7 bases lining up with TRBD1. CDR1 is SGHNT, CDR2 YYREEE, per germline (reference sequence). Trimming took 0 bases from V and 3 from J; bases not matched to a gene: 5. The CDR3 consists of 15 residues. Here the CDR3 reads CASSLEVGTDYGYTF. In DNA, the CDR3 is TGTGCCAGCAGCTTGGAGGTCGGGACAGACTATGGCTACACCTTC. The variable domain in full, with the rest retrieved from reference TRBV5-4 and TRBJ1-2, is ETGVTQSPTHLIKTRGQQVTLRCSSQSGHNTVSWYQQALGQGPQFIFQYYREEENGRGNFPPRFSGLQFPNYSSELNVNALELDDSALYLCASSLEVGTDYGYTFGSGTRLTVV.

The chain recombines TRBV27 with TRBJ2-1; 8 positions agree with TRBD2. CDR1 is MNHEY and CDR2 is SMNVEV in the germline V gene (reference sequence). This CDR3 spans 16 amino acids. The J segment lost 5 bases and the V segment lost 3 bases, leaving 9 bases of the junction unmatched. CDR3 residues: CASSFLSGRGHNEQFF. The CDR3 bases are TGTGCCAGCAGTTTCCTCAGCGGGAGAGGTCACAATGAGCAGTTCTTC.

This clone was detected only a few times. The V and J genes are TRBV6-1 and TRBJ2-3; 7 positions match TRBD2. This CDR3 region has 15 residues. Per germline, CDR1 MNHNS and CDR2 SASEGT. Losses at the gene ends were 3 bases for V and 2 bases for J; bases not matched to a gene: 5. CDR3 bases: TGTGCCAGCAGTGATTATGCGGGAGACACAGATACGCAGTATTTT. Its protein product is CASSDYAGDTDTQYF.